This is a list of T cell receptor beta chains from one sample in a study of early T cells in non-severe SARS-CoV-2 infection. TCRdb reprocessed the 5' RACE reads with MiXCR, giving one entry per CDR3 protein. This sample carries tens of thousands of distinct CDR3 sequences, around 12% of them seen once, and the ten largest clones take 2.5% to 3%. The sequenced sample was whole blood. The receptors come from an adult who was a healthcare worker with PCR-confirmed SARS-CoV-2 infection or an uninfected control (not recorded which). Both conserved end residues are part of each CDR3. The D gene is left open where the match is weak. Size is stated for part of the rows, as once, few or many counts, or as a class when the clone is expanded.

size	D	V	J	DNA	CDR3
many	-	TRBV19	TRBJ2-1	TGTGCCAGTAGTATAATGGCAGGCGGGTACAATGAGCAGTTCTTC	CASSIMAGGYNEQFF
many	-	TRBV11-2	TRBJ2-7	TGTGCCAGCAGCCCGACTGCCTACTACGAGCAGTACTTC	CASSPTAYYEQYF
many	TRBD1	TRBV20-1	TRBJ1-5	TGCAGTGCTAGAGATCAGACAGGGGCGGCCAATCAGCCCCAGCATTTT	CSARDQTGAANQPQHF
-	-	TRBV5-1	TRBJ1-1	TGCGCCAGCAGCTTAACAGGGAACATGAACACTGAAGCTTTCTTT	CASSLTGNMNTEAFF
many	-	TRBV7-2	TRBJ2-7	TGTGCCAGCAGCTTAGCGGGGCCAGCGCCCTACGAGCAGTACTTC	CASSLAGPAPYEQYF
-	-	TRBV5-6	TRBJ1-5	TGTGCCACCAAAAGCTGGGGGGGCAGAAGCAATCAGCCCCAGCATTTT	CATKSWGGRSNQPQHF
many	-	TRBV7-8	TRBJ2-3	TGTGCCAGCAGCCCCTCACCCGGGTCCAGGGTACGGATAGGGTTGCAGTATTTT	CASSPSPGSRVRIGLQYF
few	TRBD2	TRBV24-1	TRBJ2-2	TGTGCCACCAGTGATGCCACCGGGACTAGCGAGACCGGGGAGCTGTTTTTT	CATSDATGTSETGELFF
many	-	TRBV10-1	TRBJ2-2	TGCGCCAGCAGCCCCCAGTTGGGCGGGGAGCTGTTTTTT	CASSPQLGGELFF
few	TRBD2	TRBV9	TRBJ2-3	TGTGCCAGCGGGGGGGGAGATACGCAGTATTTT	CASGGGDTQYF
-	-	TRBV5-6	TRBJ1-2	TGTGCCAGCAGCCTGTACAGGAAGTCTAACTATGGCTACACCTTC	CASSLYRKSNYGYTF
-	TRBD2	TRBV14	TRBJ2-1	TGTGCCAGCAGCCAAAAGAGCGGGAGGGCCCACAATGAGCAGTTCTTC	CASSQKSGRAHNEQFF
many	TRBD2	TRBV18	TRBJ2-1	TGTGCCAGCGCACCGACTAGCGGGACCTACAATGAGCAGTTCTTC	CASAPTSGTYNEQFF
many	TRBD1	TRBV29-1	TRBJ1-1	TGCAGCGTTGCCGGGGACAGGGGGATGGACACTGAAGCTTTCTTT	CSVAGDRGMDTEAFF
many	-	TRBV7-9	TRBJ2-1	TGTGCCAGCAGCTTAGCCCTTTCATTCCAGGCGCCTTACAATGAGCAGTTCTTC	CASSLALSFQAPYNEQFF
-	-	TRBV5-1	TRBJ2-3	TGCGCCAGCACTAGCCGGGACTCCCGCACAGATACGCAGTATTTT	CASTSRDSRTDTQYF
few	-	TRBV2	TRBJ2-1	TGTGCCAGCAGTGCCACTACCCGCGAAGAGTTCTTC	CASSATTREEFF
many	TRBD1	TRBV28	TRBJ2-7	TGTGCCAGCAGTTCCGTAGGGGGACAGGGGGCCTACGAGCAGTACTTC	CASSSVGGQGAYEQYF
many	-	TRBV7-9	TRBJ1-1	TGTGCCAGCAGTTTCTCAACAGGGAGCACTGAAGCTTTCTTT	CASSFSTGSTEAFF
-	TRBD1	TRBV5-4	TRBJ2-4	TGTGCCAGCAGCTTTACAGGGGGCGTTGCCAAAAACATTCAGTACTTC	CASSFTGGVAKNIQYF
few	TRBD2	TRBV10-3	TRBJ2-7	TGTGCCATCAGTGAGCCTCGACTAGCGGGGAAGCAGTACTTC	CAISEPRLAGKQYF
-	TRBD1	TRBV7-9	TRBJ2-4	TGTGCCAGCAGCTTACCCCCCCCGGACAGGGTGATTAGGGACATTCAGTACTTC	CASSLPPPDRVIRDIQYF
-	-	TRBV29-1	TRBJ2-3	TGCAGCGTTGAAAAGAACAGGCCGCTTAGCACAGATACGCAGTATTTT	CSVEKNRPLSTDTQYF
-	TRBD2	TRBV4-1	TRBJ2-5	TGCGCCAGCAGCCAAGGCCTAGCGGGGGGGCGGAAGACCCAGTACTTC	CASSQGLAGGRKTQYF
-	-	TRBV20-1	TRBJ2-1	TGCAGTGCCCGGGAGATGCGTGAGCAGTTCTTC	CSAREMREQFF
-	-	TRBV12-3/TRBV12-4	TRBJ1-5	TGTGCCAGCAGTCCTAGGACAGTAGGATTTGGGAGGAACAATCAGCCCCAGCATTTT	CASSPRTVGFGRNNQPQHF